This is a list of T cell receptor beta chains from one sample in a study of beta chain features in type 1 diabetes. Data came from immunoSEQ multiplex PCR; TCRdb stores just in-frame clones and leaves some out. The sample has 12,000 to 15,000 clones; about 66% are singletons. What was sequenced was stem cell memory CD4+ T cells from blood. The source is a woman in her late teens or twenties with type 1 diabetes. The CDR3 runs from the conserved cysteine through the conserved F or W. Each record gives: D gene, clone size, V gene, J gene, CDR3 protein, CDR3 DNA. A D gene is named only where the DNA matches it firmly. Clone sizes are given selectively: once, few, many, or a class where the clone is expanded.

>TRBD2|few|TRBV4-3|TRBJ2-5
CASSQGASGGALETQYF
TGCGCCAGCAGCCAAGGGGCTAGCGGGGGGGCTCTAGAGACCCAGTACTTC
>TRBD1|NA|TRBV27|TRBJ2-5
CASRTGDQETQYF
TGTGCCAGCAGGACAGGGGACCAAGAGACCCAGTACTTC
>TRBD1|NA|TRBV6-6|TRBJ1-1
CASSVRGDTEAFF
TGTGCCAGCAGCGTCAGGGGGGACACTGAAGCTTTCTTT
>NA|few|TRBV20-1|TRBJ1-2
CSATPGFGYTF
TGCAGTGCTACTCCAGGGTTCGGCTACACCTTC
>TRBD2|NA|TRBV28|TRBJ2-7
CASRELAGGPGEQYF
TGTGCCAGCAGAGAGCTAGCGGGAGGGCCCGGCGAGCAGTACTTC
>NA|few|TRBV15|TRBJ1-2
CATSRDAGVYGYTF
TGTGCCACCAGCAGAGATGCAGGGGTCTATGGCTACACCTTC
>NA|NA|TRBV19|TRBJ1-5
CASRGSNENQPQHF
TGTGCCAGTAGGGGCAGCAATGAAAATCAGCCCCAGCATTTT
>TRBD2|NA|TRBV10-3|TRBJ2-1
CAISESLAALYNEQFF
TGTGCCATCAGTGAGTCGCTAGCGGCGTTATACAATGAGCAGTTCTTC
>TRBD1|NA|TRBV5-4|TRBJ2-6
CASSRDRGPANVLTF
TGTGCCAGCAGCCGGGACAGGGGACCGGCCAACGTCCTGACTTTC
>NA|NA|TRBV7-9|TRBJ2-5
CASSLGSQVGRTQYF
TGTGCCAGCAGCTTAGGATCCCAGGTTGGAAGGACCCAGTACTTC
>TRBD1|NA|TRBV7-2|TRBJ2-7
CASSPGQAWEQYF
TGTGCCAGCAGCCCAGGACAGGCTTGGGAGCAGTACTTC
>TRBD2|few|TRBV7-2|TRBJ2-1
CASSLWTSLYNEQFF
TGTGCCAGCAGCTTATGGACTAGCTTGTACAATGAGCAGTTCTTC
>NA|NA|TRBV29-1|TRBJ2-1
CSVGPRYIEQFF
TGCAGCGTTGGTCCGCGGTACATTGAGCAGTTCTTC
>TRBD1|NA|TRBV25-1|TRBJ2-1
CASSVSGTGTYNEQFF
TGTGCCAGCAGTGTATCCGGGACAGGGACCTACAATGAGCAGTTCTTC
>TRBD1|NA|TRBV7-9|TRBJ1-2
CASSLLDRGAGATF
TGTGCCAGCAGCTTACTGGACAGGGGTGCGGGGGCCACCTTC
>TRBD2|few|TRBV29-1|TRBJ2-5
CSVELAGETQYF
TGCAGCGTTGAGCTAGCGGGAGAGACCCAGTACTTC
>NA|NA|TRBV10-3|TRBJ1-5
CAISLDREGNQPQHF
TGTGCCATCAGCCTCGACCGGGAAGGCAATCAGCCCCAGCATTTT
>TRBD1|NA|TRBV5-1|TRBJ2-3
CASSLRGLYTDTQYF
TGCGCCAGCAGCTTAAGGGGGCTTTACACAGATACGCAGTATTTT
>NA|NA|TRBV5-6|TRBJ2-1
CASGRDLNEQFF
TGTGCCAGCGGCCGTGATCTTAATGAGCAGTTCTTC
>NA|NA|TRBV15|TRBJ1-5
CATSRDRSNNQPQHF
TGTGCCACCAGCAGAGATAGGAGTAACAATCAGCCCCAGCATTTT
>NA|once|TRBV7-8|TRBJ2-5
CASTLERRETQYF
TGTGCCAGCACCCTGGAGCGGAGGGAGACCCAGTACTTC
>NA|NA|TRBV4-3|TRBJ2-1
CASSQDAAGSSYNEQFF
TGCGCCAGCAGCCAAGATGCCGCCGGGAGCTCCTACAATGAGCAGTTCTTC
>TRBD1|NA|TRBV10-2|TRBJ1-1
CASRDRGRTEAFF
TGCGCCAGCAGGGACAGGGGAAGGACTGAAGCTTTCTTT
>TRBD2|few|TRBV7-6|TRBJ2-1
CASSFGLAGGYEQFF
TGTGCCAGCAGCTTCGGACTAGCGGGAGGATATGAGCAGTTCTTC
>NA|NA|TRBV5-1|TRBJ2-5
CASSSQGGQETQYF
TGCGCCAGCAGCAGTCAGGGGGGCCAAGAGACCCAGTACTTC
>NA|NA|TRBV15|TRBJ2-1
CATSREFIEQFF
TGTGCCACCAGCAGAGAGTTCATTGAGCAGTTCTTC
>TRBD2|few|TRBV19|TRBJ2-1
CASRPLAGDGQFF
TGTGCCAGTAGACCCCTAGCGGGGGATGGGCAGTTCTTC
>TRBD2|NA|TRBV5-1|TRBJ2-3
CASTDLTGRNTDTQYF
TGCGCCAGCACGGATCTGACCGGGAGGAACACAGATACGCAGTATTTT
>NA|NA|TRBV7-2|TRBJ1-1
CASSRDSLNTEAFF
TGTGCCAGCAGCAGAGACAGTCTGAACACTGAAGCTTTCTTT
>TRBD1|NA|TRBV18|TRBJ1-4
CASQRTGDEKLFF
TGTGCCAGCCAAAGGACAGGGGACGAAAAACTGTTTTTT
>TRBD1|NA|TRBV5-4|TRBJ2-2
CASSTPGQGAGELFF
TGTGCCAGCAGCACGCCGGGACAGGGGGCCGGGGAGCTGTTTTTT
>TRBD1|few|TRBV18|TRBJ1-1
CASSRLTGMNTEAFF
TGTGCCAGCTCACGCTTGACAGGGATGAACACTGAAGCTTTCTTT